This T cell receptor beta chain was observed in a study of blood T cell repertoires in COVID-19. At the level of the study: The study drew acute and convalescent COVID-19 samples from the United States, Italy and Spain. In each case, the material was cDNA or gDNA derived from T cells, B-cell-depleted T cells, or PBMCs.

Trimming cost V 5 bases and J 0 bases, with 14 bases left between them. The CDR3 extends over 17 amino acids. Germline-derived CDR1 and CDR2 are SGHAT and FQNNGV. The repertoire was sequenced with immunoSEQ multiplex PCR; TCRdb's copy has only in-frame clones and lacks some. Here the sample spans roughly 140,000 clones, just under 85% being singletons. This sequence joins TRBV11-2 and TRBJ2-6; a weak D match, TRBD2 (6 bases). The sample comprised peripheral blood. This receptor was taken from a woman aged 40 to 49 with active or convalescent COVID-19. The CDR3 reads CASSPRGSVSGANVLTF. CDR3 bases: TGTGCCAGCAGCCCCCGGGGGAGCGTCTCTGGGGCCAACGTCCTGACTTTC.